Listed below are T cell receptor beta chains from one sample, sequenced in a study of shared clonotypes between healthy human individuals. Here immunoSEQ multiplex PCR was the method, and the copy in TCRdb shows in-frame clones only, minus some. The data contain about 2.1 million clones, just over 90% of them singletons. The sequenced sample was naive CD8+ T cells from PBMCs. Receptors originate from a man aged 18 to 29 in good health. Some clones in this sample may be carry-over from other donors' samples. The CDR3 runs from the conserved cysteine through the conserved F or W. A D gene is named only where the DNA matches it firmly. A clone size is listed for some rows: how often the clone was seen (once, few, many), or a class if it is expanded.

TRBV15,TRBD2,TRBJ2-7,NA,TGTGCCACCAGCGAGCGGGCTAGCGGGAGGAAAGGGGCCTACGAGCAGTACTTC,CATSERASGRKGAYEQYF
TRBV29-1,NA,TRBJ2-1,NA,TGCAGCGTTCCGGGGGGCTGGCGGAACCAAGGTGAGCAGTTCTTC,CSVPGGWRNQGEQFF
TRBV4-2,TRBD2,TRBJ2-7,NA,TGTGCCAGCAGCCCCCACGGCCCAGGGCGGGAGGGCATTTACGAGCAGTACTTC,CASSPHGPGREGIYEQYF
TRBV5-6,NA,TRBJ1-1,NA,TGTGCCAGCAGCTGGGGGGGAGCCACTGAAGCTTTCTTT,CASSWGGATEAFF
TRBV6-5,NA,TRBJ2-7,NA,TGTGCCAGCAGTTACGACGGGGAAGGGGACGAGCAGTACTTC,CASSYDGEGDEQYF
TRBV5-1,TRBD2,TRBJ2-3,NA,TGCGCCAGCGCGGGGGGCCCCACACGAACAGATACGCAGTATTTT,CASAGGPTRTDTQYF
TRBV27,NA,TRBJ2-7,NA,TGTGCCAGCAGTTTATCGAGGGACTCGACCAACTACGAGCAGTACTTC,CASSLSRDSTNYEQYF
TRBV5-4,NA,TRBJ1-1,NA,TGTGCCAGCAGCTTGGCCCGGAGACCTGAAGCTTTCTTT,CASSLARRPEAFF
TRBV11-2,NA,TRBJ2-7,NA,TGTGCCAGCAGCTTAGGAAGAGGAGGGCCATTCGAGCAGTACTTC,CASSLGRGGPFEQYF
TRBV21-1,NA,TRBJ1-5,NA,TGTGCCAGCAGCATCCGGACAGGGGACACAACACTTCAGCCCCAGCATTTT,CASSIRTGDTTLQPQHF
TRBV6-1,NA,TRBJ1-1,few,TGTGCCACCCGATATGGAGTGGGAGCTTTCTTT,CATRYGVGAFF
TRBV29-1,TRBD1,TRBJ1-1,few,TGCAGCGACGGAACAGGGGGAGCTTTCTTT,CSDGTGGAFF
TRBV7-9,NA,TRBJ1-1,NA,TGTGCCAGCAGCTTAAGTTTGGCGTCCGAAGCTTTCTTT,CASSLSLASEAFF
TRBV25-1,TRBD1,TRBJ2-5,NA,TGTGCCAGCAGTGAAGACAGGGGGGGCGAGACCCAGTACTTC,CASSEDRGGETQYF
TRBV30,TRBD1,TRBJ2-7,NA,TGTGCCTGGAGTGCGGGGACAGGGTGGAACGAGCAGTACTTC,CAWSAGTGWNEQYF
TRBV15,TRBD1,TRBJ2-7,NA,TGTGCCACCAGCAGAGCCGGGCAGGGGGAACACGAGCAGTACTTC,CATSRAGQGEHEQYF
TRBV7-9,NA,TRBJ2-1,NA,TGTGCCAGCAGCCCCGGGACACCGAAAGACAATGAGCAGTTCTTC,CASSPGTPKDNEQFF
TRBV5-1,TRBD1,TRBJ1-2,NA,TGCGCCAGCAGCTCCGGGACAGGGAGTAACTATGGCTACACCTTC,CASSSGTGSNYGYTF
TRBV7-9,NA,TRBJ1-1,NA,TGTGCCAGCAGCTTAGTTGGGGTCGGTGAAGCTTTCTTT,CASSLVGVGEAFF
TRBV19,NA,TRBJ1-3,NA,TGTGCCAGTAGTACACAGGGATTTGGAAACACCATATATTTT,CASSTQGFGNTIYF
TRBV7-2,NA,TRBJ2-3,NA,TGTGCCAGCAGCTTAGTAGGGGTCTCAATCACAGATACGCAGTATTTT,CASSLVGVSITDTQYF